Listed below are T cell receptor beta chains from one sample, sequenced in a study of blood T cell repertoires in COVID-19. Produced via immunoSEQ multiplex PCR; TCRdb's table is partial and in-frame only. This sample has some 200,000 clones; around nine tenths occur once, and the top ten carry roughly 6%. What was sequenced was peripheral blood. The receptors stem from a middle-aged man with active or convalescent COVID-19. The CDR3 runs from the conserved cysteine through the conserved F or W. The D gene is left open where the match is weak. Expanded clones are given a class, and other clones once, few, many or no size at all.

cdr3_aa: CASSLEIREGYTF; cdr3_nt: TGTGCCAGCAGCTTAGAGATCAGGGAAGGCTACACCTTC; j_call: TRBJ1-2; clone_size: NA; d_call: NA; v_call: TRBV7-2; cdr3_length: 13
cdr3_aa: CASSSTGNTGELFF; cdr3_nt: TGTGCCAGCAGCTCGACAGGGAACACCGGGGAGCTGTTTTTT; j_call: TRBJ2-2; clone_size: NA; d_call: NA; v_call: TRBV5-6; cdr3_length: 14
cdr3_aa: CASSLVGGPNQPQHF; cdr3_nt: TGCGCCAGCAGCTTGGTCGGGGGGCCTAATCAGCCCCAGCATTTT; j_call: TRBJ1-5; clone_size: NA; d_call: NA; v_call: TRBV5-1; cdr3_length: 15
cdr3_aa: CASSEGLVFGNEQYF; cdr3_nt: TGTGCCAGCAGCGAGGGACTAGTCTTTGGCAACGAGCAGTACTTC; j_call: TRBJ2-7; clone_size: NA; d_call: TRBD2; v_call: TRBV6-2/TRBV6-3; cdr3_length: 15
cdr3_aa: CASSSLGTPNTEAFF; cdr3_nt: TGCGCCAGCAGCAGCCTGGGCACCCCGAACACTGAAGCTTTCTTT; j_call: TRBJ1-1; clone_size: NA; d_call: NA; v_call: TRBV5-1; cdr3_length: 15
cdr3_aa: CASSPQGQYNSPLHF; cdr3_nt: TGTGCCAGCAGCCCGCAGGGACAGTATAATTCACCCCTCCACTTT; j_call: TRBJ1-6; clone_size: NA; d_call: TRBD1; v_call: TRBV7-6; cdr3_length: 15
cdr3_aa: CASSTRRPTREKLFF; cdr3_nt: TGTGCCAGCAGTACTCGGAGGCCAACTAGGGAAAAACTGTTTTTT; j_call: TRBJ1-4; clone_size: NA; d_call: NA; v_call: TRBV28; cdr3_length: 15
cdr3_aa: CATSEERTGTGELFF; cdr3_nt: TGTGCCACCAGTGAAGAGCGGACAGGAACCGGGGAGCTGTTTTTT; j_call: TRBJ2-2; clone_size: NA; d_call: TRBD1; v_call: TRBV24-1; cdr3_length: 15
cdr3_aa: CASSAGGGTGEQYF; cdr3_nt: TGTGCCAGCAGCGCGGGGGGGGGCACGGGCGAGCAGTACTTC; j_call: TRBJ2-7; clone_size: NA; d_call: TRBD2; v_call: TRBV9; cdr3_length: 14
cdr3_aa: CASSLDRGHQPQHF; cdr3_nt: TGTGCCAGCAGCTTAGACAGGGGTCATCAGCCCCAGCATTTT; j_call: TRBJ1-5; clone_size: NA; d_call: TRBD1; v_call: TRBV7-2; cdr3_length: 14
cdr3_aa: CASQGQGNQPQHF; cdr3_nt: TGTGCCAGCCAGGGACAGGGAAATCAGCCCCAGCATTTT; j_call: TRBJ1-5; clone_size: NA; d_call: TRBD1; v_call: TRBV18; cdr3_length: 13
cdr3_aa: CASSLTGLATGELFF; cdr3_nt: TGCGCCAGCAGCTTGACAGGGCTGGCCACCGGGGAGCTGTTTTTT; j_call: TRBJ2-2; clone_size: once; d_call: NA; v_call: TRBV5-1; cdr3_length: 15
cdr3_aa: CASSLFGGEQFF; cdr3_nt: TGTGCCAGCAGTCTTTTCGGTGGTGAGCAGTTCTTC; j_call: TRBJ2-1; clone_size: once; d_call: NA; v_call: TRBV28; cdr3_length: 12
cdr3_aa: CASSWDREYNEQFF; cdr3_nt: TGTGCCAGCAGTTGGGACAGGGAATACAATGAGCAGTTCTTC; j_call: TRBJ2-1; clone_size: NA; d_call: TRBD1; v_call: TRBV6-6; cdr3_length: 14
cdr3_aa: CASSLPPGYPGELFF; cdr3_nt: TGTGCCAGCAGCTTGCCTCCAGGCTATCCCGGGGAGCTGTTTTTT; j_call: TRBJ2-2; clone_size: NA; d_call: NA; v_call: TRBV5-4; cdr3_length: 15
cdr3_aa: CASSLGTGLAGNTIYF; cdr3_nt: TGTGCCAGCAGCTTGGGGACAGGGCTAGCTGGAAACACCATATATTTT; j_call: TRBJ1-3; clone_size: NA; d_call: TRBD1; v_call: TRBV5-6; cdr3_length: 16
cdr3_aa: CASSLGRAETEAFF; cdr3_nt: TGCGCCAGCAGCTTGGGGCGGGCAGAGACTGAAGCTTTCTTT; j_call: TRBJ1-1; clone_size: NA; d_call: NA; v_call: TRBV5-1; cdr3_length: 14